This T cell receptor (beta chain) was identified in a study of IL-17A CD8 T cells in psoriatic arthritis synovium. Study-wide context: The study aimed to define the phenotype, molecular profile and function of synovial IL-17A+CD8+ T cells in psoriatic arthritis pathogenesis.

After DNA extraction (Qiagen), TCRbeta V-D-J rearrangements were amplified in a bias-controlled manner and then sequenced at high throughput (immunoSEQ; Adaptive Biotech). In the original analysis: Productive sequences were analyzed at sequence level using the immunoSEQ Analyzer platform. Clonality was calculated as 1 minus Pielou's evenness, with values from 0 (highly polyclonal) to 1 (monoclonal). How much repertoires overlapped between subsets was quantified with the Morisita index, which goes from 0 (no similarity) to 1 (complete similarity). The table comes from immuneACCESS by way of TCRdb, which keeps in-frame sequences with V and J called. Part of the clones is missing from these tables; in studies checked, under half for an unresolved V gene and the rest for unknown reasons. V, J and clone size derive from that table, while D and trimming were established from the DNA sequence. This sample gives about 1,900 clones in total; roughly 71% of them show up just once. The ten largest clones add up to 9% to 15% of the sample.

Summary of the overall study and its limitations: Only a few patients were included in the TCR sequencing, a limited sample size that the authors acknowledged. Cells came from synovial fluid rather than synovial tissue, since no psoriatic arthritis synovial tissue samples were available. Although most synovial CD8+ subsets stayed polyclonal, some individual clones made up over 5% of the repertoire. Morisita overlap indices above 0.8 were seen in a couple of patients because many Tc17 clones were shared with the synovial Tc1 population. In psoriatic arthritis, TCRbeta sequencing revealed that synovial Tc17 cells were polyclonal (median clonality around 0.077).

For CDR1 and CDR2, the germline V gene (reference sequence) lists MNHEY and SMNVEV. The CDR3, from cysteine to phenylalanine, totals 15 residues. Only the CDR3 portion is preserved as DNA: 45 bases, with reading frame beginning at the first base. Relative to germline, V is 7 bases shorter and J is 1 base shorter, with 16 bases between their ends. Magnetically isolated CD3+ T cells were stimulated approximately 1.4 hours with PMA and ionomycin, then labeled by IL-17A and IFNgamma cytokine secretion assays. Synovial fluid effusions were drawn by aspiration from the actively inflamed joints of psoriatic arthritis patients. For each patient, synovial fluid served as the source from which three memory CD8+ T cell populations were isolated by sorting: Tc1 cells (IL-17A-IFNgamma+), Tc17 cells (IL-17A+) and the bulk memory fraction, allowing their TCR repertoires to be compared. The psoriatic arthritis patients fulfilled the Classification of Psoriatic Arthritis Study Group (CASPAR) criteria. Cytokine-secreting cells were counterstained with viability dye and anti-CD3, CD8, CD14 and CD4 antibodies and sorted on a BD FACSAria. TCRbeta sequencing was performed on sorted synovial fluid CD8+ T cell subsets from three patients with psoriatic arthritis. Before use, synovial fluid mononuclear cells were separated with Lymphoprep and cryopreserved in liquid nitrogen. The medium used for cryopreservation was made up of about 46% fetal calf serum and about 10% dimethyl sulfoxide.

On this clone itself: It lacks a known antigen. Base qualities were left out, and no much larger clone turns up one base away.

Sequenced sample: IL-17A+ (IFN-gamma+/-) memory CD8+ T cells from synovial fluid. The cell subset or site label for this specimen denotes: IL-17A+IFNgamma+/- memory CD8+ (Tc17) cells. Recombination joined TRBV27 with TRBJ1-2; the D region possibly corresponds to TRBD1 (6 bases align). The source is a human donor with psoriatic arthritis. The bases read TGTGCCAGCAAGTTTGGGGCAGGGGATAACTATGGCTACACCTTC. Its protein product is CASKFGAGDNYGYTF.